Listed below are T cell receptor beta chains from one sample, sequenced in a study of long-term antiretroviral therapy in people with HIV. Profiling relied on immunoSEQ multiplex PCR, and the TCRdb table lists in-frame clones only, not all of them. The sample includes about 14,000 clones, around 90% of them seen just once. This sample comprised unsorted PBMCs, obtained 6.2 years after starting antiretroviral therapy. These receptors originate from a man aged 35-49 years with HIV. The conserved cysteine and the conserved F or W are not part of the CDR3 here. The D gene is left open where the match is weak. A clone size is listed for some rows: how often the clone was seen (once, few, many), or a class if it is expanded.

J,V,size,D,CDR3
TRBJ1-1,TRBV7-3,few,NA,ASSFGRNTEAF
TRBJ2-7,TRBV19,NA,TRBD2,ASSFGTRGYEQY
TRBJ1-2,TRBV29-1,NA,NA,SVDALRKGSYGYT
TRBJ1-5,TRBV30,NA,NA,AWSVRASFNQPQH
TRBJ2-7,TRBV29-1,few,TRBD2,SAGPGLAGDRLYEQY
TRBJ1-2,TRBV7-2,NA,NA,ASSIGSPT
TRBJ2-7,TRBV5-8,NA,TRBD1,ASSLPHRGFSYEQY
TRBJ2-2,TRBV15,NA,TRBD1,ATSRDGPLQGANTGELF
TRBJ1-2,TRBV11-1,NA,TRBD1,ASSRADRGYGYT
TRBJ2-2,TRBV5-1,NA,NA,ASSHWDINTGELF
TRBJ2-1,TRBV9,NA,TRBD2,ASSVTGTSGRGEQF
TRBJ1-5,TRBV6-5,NA,NA,ASRLQVGIQPQH
TRBJ2-1,TRBV6-4,NA,TRBD2,ASSPGTSASNEQF
TRBJ2-5,TRBV4-1,NA,NA,ASSQPMPKETQY
TRBJ2-2,TRBV7-3,NA,NA,ASSLNGYTGELF